Listed here are 10 T cell receptor beta chains from one sample, sequenced in a study of blood T cell repertoires in COVID-19 (dated by TCRdb to about 2020). The library was built by means of the immunoSEQ multiplex PCR assay. The source is immuneACCESS, and TCRdb retained only in-frame sequences with V and J called. Part of the clones is not carried over; for the studies checked, unresolved V genes explain less than half of this, and the remainder is unexplained. The sample data list under 500,000 clones, and about 85% of these were observed just once. Roughly 1.8% of the sample goes to the ten largest clones. Sequencing was performed on PBMCs or T cells enriched from blood (not recorded which). These receptors were taken from a young woman with acute COVID-19.

This clone appeared once. The V and J genes are TRBV28 and TRBJ2-4; TRBD2 agrees at 14 bases. This CDR3 is 14 amino acids long. Per the germline V gene, CDR1 is MDHEN and CDR2 is SYDVKM. V lost 5 bases, J lost 10 bases, and 4 bases stayed unmatched. CDR3 loop: CASSHGLAGGIQYF. Here the CDR3 DNA reads TGTGCCAGCAGTCACGGACTAGCGGGAGGTATTCAGTACTTC. The complete variable domain, with remaining parts taken from reference TRBV28 and TRBJ2-4, reads DVKVTQSSRYLVKRTGEKVFLECVQDMDHENMFWYRQDPGLGLRLIYFSYDVKMKEKGDIPEGYSVSREKKERFSLILESASTNQTSMYLCASSHGLAGGIQYFGAGTRLSVL.

As concerns this clone: This sample also contains other DNA sequences that code for the same CDR3. V is TRBV2 and J is TRBJ2-1, with TRBD2 matching 8 bases. The V gene end was trimmed by 3 bases and the J gene end by 4 bases; junction bases not matched to a gene: 5. This CDR3 is 15 amino acids long. CDR1 is SNHLY, CDR2 FYNNEI, per germline. This CDR3 is CASSDLAGGYNEQFF. CDR3 in DNA: TGTGCCAGCAGTGATCTGGCGGGGGGTTACAATGAGCAGTTCTTC.

The J gene is TRBJ1-5, the V gene TRBV28; possibly TRBD1 for D (6 bases). CDR3 size: 13 residues. The germline V gene encodes CDR1 MDHEN and CDR2 SYDVKM. With 5 bases removed from V and 11 bases from J, the gap between germline ends came to 16 bases. CDR3 region: CASSLGQISSQHF. CDR3 in DNA: TGTGCCAGCAGTCTCGGACAGATCAGCTCCCAGCATTTT.

This clone came up once. This chain joins TRBV19 and TRBJ2-7; 7 bases match TRBD1. From germline, CDR1 is LNHDA and CDR2 SQIVND (reference sequence). With 6 bases clipped from V and 2 bases from J, the junction kept 10 bases outside the gene matches. The CDR3 totals 15 residues. The CDR3 DNA is TGTGCCAGTAGCCGGACAGGAAGCCTAGCCTACGAGCAGTACTTC. The encoded protein is CASSRTGSLAYEQYF.

V usage is TRBV11-3 and J usage is TRBJ1-3; maybe TRBD1 (6 bases). The V end lost 1 base, the J end lost 4 bases, and 8 bases lay between the germline ends. Germline CDR1 SGHNT, CDR2 YENEEA. The CDR3 is 14 residues long. Written as DNA, the CDR3 is TGTGCCAGCAGCTTAGGGGACAAGGGAAACACCATATATTTT. Residues: CASSLGDKGNTIYF.

In this sample, this clone turned up once. The rearrangement links TRBV19 to TRBJ1-3, with 7 bases matching TRBD1. CDR3 length equals 13 residues. The germline V gene encodes CDR1 LNHDA and CDR2 SQIVND (reference sequence). Germline trimming cut 6 bases from V and 8 bases from J; bases unmatched to any gene: 7. As DNA, the CDR3 is TGTGCCAGTAGCATTGGGACAGCCTACACCATATATTTT. Translating gives CASSIGTAYTIYF.

The genes are TRBV7-3 and TRBJ1-4, with D uncertain. Trimming took 5 bases from V and 7 from J, leaving 14 bases between them. The CDR3 loop spans 14 amino acids. Germline CDR1 is SGHTA and CDR2 is FQGTGA. The CDR3 loop reads CASSKEGLGEKLFF. The CDR3 DNA is TGTGCCAGCAGCAAAGAGGGCCTAGGTGAAAAACTGTTTTTT.

The rearrangement uses TRBV27 and TRBJ2-3; TRBD2 matches 8 bases. Trimming cost V 3 bases and J 3 bases; bases outside gene matches: 14. The CDR3 consists of 18 residues. From germline, CDR1 is MNHEY and CDR2 SMNVEV (reference sequence). The CDR3 sequence is CASSFKGFAGGKTDTQYF. CDR3 DNA: TGTGCCAGCAGTTTTAAAGGGTTCGCGGGAGGTAAAACAGATACGCAGTATTTT.

The genes are TRBV4-3 and TRBJ2-7, with a possible D match to TRBD1 (5 bases). The V gene's germline CDR1 is LGHNA and CDR2 YSLEER. Trimming left V 0 bases short and J 0 bases short, with 12 bases between. This CDR3 spans 16 amino acids. The CDR3 region is CASSQEPGLNSYEQYF. CDR3 DNA sequence: TGCGCCAGCAGCCAAGAACCAGGGCTAAACTCCTACGAGCAGTACTTC.

The chain has TRBV29-1 and TRBJ2-7; 7 bases are shared with TRBD1. CDR1 is SQVTM and CDR2 is ANQGSEA in the germline V gene. J gave up 3 bases and V 5 bases, and 1 base lay outside the gene matches. CDR3 size: 11 residues. The CDR3 reads CSVRDSYEQYF. The CDR3 DNA follows: TGCAGCGTTCGGGACAGCTACGAGCAGTACTTC.